This T cell receptor beta chain came from a study of CD8+CD57+ T cells in acquired aplastic anemia. Study-level background: On average, sorted CD4+ and CD8+ cells gave roughly 2.9 ug of DNA.

With V trimmed by 3 bases and J by 1 base, 4 bases remained unmatched. Germline V gene lookup returns CDR1 SGHAT and CDR2 FQNNGV. The length of the CDR3 is 18 residues. Study outcomes and limitations: Simpson's diversity of CD8+ cells was not significantly different in patients compared with controls. It was found that some 30 CD8+ CDR3 sequences were shared between patients and controls.

There are a few counts of this clonotype. What it recognizes is unknown. It was genomic DNA that served as the template for profiling TCR beta VDJ and CDR3. TCRdb recomputed calls from the reads with MiXCR, one row per CDR3 protein. The sample lists 30,000 to 40,000 distinct CDR3 sequences, under 80% occurring once. The sequence was collected from a human donor in good health, serving as a control. This sequence joins TRBV11-2 and TRBJ2-1, with 15 bases identical to TRBD2. The sample was sorted CD4+, CD8+, or CD8+CD57+ T cells (not recorded which) from PBMCs. The CDR3: CASSFGTSGGTSYNEQFF. The DNA of the CDR3 is TGTGCCAGCAGCTTCGGGACTAGCGGGGGGACTTCCTACAATGAGCAGTTCTTC.